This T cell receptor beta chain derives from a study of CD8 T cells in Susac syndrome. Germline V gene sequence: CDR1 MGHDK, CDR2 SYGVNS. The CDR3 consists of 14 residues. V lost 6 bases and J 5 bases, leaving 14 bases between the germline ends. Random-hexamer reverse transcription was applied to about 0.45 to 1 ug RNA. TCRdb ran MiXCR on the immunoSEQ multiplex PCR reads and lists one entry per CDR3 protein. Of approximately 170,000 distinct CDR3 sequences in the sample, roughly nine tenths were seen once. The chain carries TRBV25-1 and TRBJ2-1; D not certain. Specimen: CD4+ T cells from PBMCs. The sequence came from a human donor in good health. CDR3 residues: CASRTGSPNNEQFF. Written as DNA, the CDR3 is TGTGCCAGCAGGACGGGCTCACCGAACAATGAGCAGTTCTTC.